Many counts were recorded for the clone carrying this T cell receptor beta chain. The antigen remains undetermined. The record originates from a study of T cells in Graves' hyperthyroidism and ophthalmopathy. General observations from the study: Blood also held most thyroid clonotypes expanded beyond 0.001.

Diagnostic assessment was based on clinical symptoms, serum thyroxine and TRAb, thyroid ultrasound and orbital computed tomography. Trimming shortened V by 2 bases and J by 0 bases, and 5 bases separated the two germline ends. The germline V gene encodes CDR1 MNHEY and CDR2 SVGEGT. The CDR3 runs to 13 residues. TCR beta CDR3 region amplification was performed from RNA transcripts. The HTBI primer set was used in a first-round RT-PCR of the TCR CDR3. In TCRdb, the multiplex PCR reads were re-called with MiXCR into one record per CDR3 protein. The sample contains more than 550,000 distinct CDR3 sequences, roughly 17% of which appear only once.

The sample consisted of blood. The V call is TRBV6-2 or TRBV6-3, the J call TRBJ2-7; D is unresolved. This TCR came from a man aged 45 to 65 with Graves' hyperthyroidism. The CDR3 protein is CASSYVNSYEQYF. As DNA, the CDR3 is TGTGCCAGCAGTTACGTCAACTCCTACGAGCAGTACTTC.